The 27 T cell receptor beta chains given below trace back to one sample, sequenced in a study of T cell responses to AZD1222 COVID-19 vaccine. Sequencing was performed with immunoSEQ multiplex PCR; in TCRdb, only in-frame clones are kept and a portion is missing. Found here are about 160,000 clones, roughly nine tenths of them singletons; the top ten hold about 1.9%. The sample consisted of peripheral blood, taken on day 0 of AZD1222 vaccination. These receptors were taken from an adult in good health.

This chain links TRBV6-5 with TRBJ2-2; 9 positions agree with TRBD1. The germline V gene has CDR1 MNHEY and CDR2 SVGAGI. This CDR3 comprises 16 residues. With V trimmed by 0 bases and J by 4 bases, 3 bases remained unmatched. The CDR3 protein is CASSYSRDRVTGELFF. In DNA, the CDR3 is TGTGCCAGCAGTTACTCCCGGGACAGGGTCACCGGGGAGCTGTTTTTT.

This clone was recorded only once. This chain uses TRBV30 with TRBJ1-1; no clear D. CDR3 length equals 13 residues. With 4 bases removed from V and 1 base from J, the gap between germline ends came to 10 bases. CDR1 GTSNPN and CDR2 SVGIG come from the germline V gene (reference sequence). The CDR3 DNA reads TGTGCCTGGAATGGACGGCAGAACACTGAAGCTTTCTTT. It is translated as CAWNGRQNTEAFF.

The J gene is TRBJ1-5, the V gene TRBV19; 9 bases line up with TRBD1. The CDR3 is 15 amino acids. V lost 3 bases, J lost 5 bases, and 5 bases stayed unmatched. The germline gives CDR1 LNHDA, CDR2 SQIVND (reference sequence). CDR3 coding DNA: TGTGCCAGTAGTATGGGGACAGGGAGGGATCAGCCCCAGCATTTT. As protein: CASSMGTGRDQPQHF.

This chain uses TRBV6-5 with TRBJ1-1; weak D call: TRBD1 (5 bases). V lost 6 bases and J 4 bases, leaving 12 bases between the germline ends. Germline lookup yields CDR1 MNHEY and CDR2 SVGAGI. This CDR3 has 13 amino acids. The CDR3 nucleotides read TGTGCCAGCAGGGGAGGGGCTCCCACTGAAGCTTTCTTT. Amino acid sequence: CASRGGAPTEAFF.

V gene TRBV3-1 (or the pseudogene TRBV3-2) combines with J gene TRBJ2-7; D not resolved. V lost 8 bases, J lost 2 bases, and 7 bases lay in between. CDR1 and CDR2 (germline): LGHDT, YNNKEL (reference sequence). This CDR3 contains 11 residues. The CDR3 region is CASRGPYEQYF. The CDR3 nucleotides read TGTGCCAGCCGCGGCCCCTACGAGCAGTACTTC.

The rearrangement joins TRBV6-1 to TRBJ2-1; weak D call: TRBD1 (6 bases). Between the trimmed V and J ends, which lost 4 bases and 4 bases, there was a span of 17 bases. Per germline, CDR1 MNHNS and CDR2 SASEGT. This CDR3 spans 16 amino acids. CDR3 loop: CASSVESGVGYNEQFF. CDR3 DNA sequence: TGTGCCAGCAGTGTGGAGTCAGGGGTGGGATACAATGAGCAGTTCTTC.

The chain has TRBV11-3 and TRBJ2-3; D ambiguous. Germline lookup yields CDR1 SGHNT and CDR2 YENEEA. The CDR3 sequence is 12 residues long. Trimming pared 3 bases from V and 0 bases from J, leaving 1 base between. The CDR3 spells CASSFSTDTQYF. CDR3 in DNA: TGTGCCAGCAGCTTCAGCACAGATACGCAGTATTTT.

CDR3 protein: CASRTGVRYNEKLFF. The DNA for the CDR3 is TGTGCCAGCCGTACAGGGGTTCGGTACAATGAAAAACTGTTTTTT. The chain has TRBV6-5 and TRBJ1-4, with TRBD1 identical over 7 bases. CDR1 and CDR2 from the germline V gene are MNHEY and SVGAGI. The V segment lost 8 bases and the J segment 5 bases; nucleotides outside the gene matches: 11. This CDR3 is 15 amino acids long.

The gene calls are TRBV10-1 and TRBJ1-2; D is ambiguous. Germline CDR1 WNHNN, CDR2 SYGVQD (reference sequence). Trimming took off 7 bases at V and 8 bases at J, with 23 bases between the two ends. The CDR3 sequence is 15 residues long. The CDR3 DNA sequence: TGCGCCAGCATCGATTCCCGGACGGACTTCCGGGGCTACACCTTC. Protein: CASIDSRTDFRGYTF.

The CDR3 sequence: CASSLSGTGVAEQFF. CDR3 coding DNA: TGTGCCAGCAGCTTATCGGGGACAGGGGTGGCTGAGCAGTTCTTC. The chain recombines TRBV7-3 with TRBJ2-1, with 10 bases that match TRBD1. The V gene's germline CDR1 is SGHTA and CDR2 FQGTGA. This CDR3 has 15 residues. The J segment lost 9 bases and the V segment lost 2 bases, leaving 7 bases of the junction unmatched.

This chain joins TRBV3-1 (or the pseudogene TRBV3-2) and TRBJ2-1; 8 nucleotides match TRBD2. J lost 6 bases, V lost 4 bases, and 11 bases had no gene match. This CDR3 contains 16 residues. The germline CDR1 and CDR2 sequences are LGHDT and YNNKEL (reference sequence). CDR3 loop: CASSPPTERGFNEQFF. For the CDR3, the DNA is TGTGCCAGCAGCCCTCCTACTGAGCGGGGGTTCAATGAGCAGTTCTTC.

The J gene is TRBJ2-7, the V gene TRBV27, with 11 bases aligning to TRBD1. Per germline, CDR1 MNHEY and CDR2 SMNVEV (reference sequence). Unmatched junction bases numbered 4, after V lost 5 bases and J lost 4 bases. This CDR3 comprises 14 residues. The DNA for the CDR3 is TGTGCCAGCAGTACCGGGACAGGGGGTTACGAGCAGTACTTC. Its translation: CASSTGTGGYEQYF.

This sequence joins TRBV27 and TRBJ2-3; tentatively, D is TRBD1 or TRBD2 (5 bases each). CDR1 and CDR2 from the germline V gene are MNHEY and SMNVEV (reference sequence). The CDR3 extends over 16 amino acids. The V and J ends lost 4 bases and 4 bases respectively, with 18 bases between them. The CDR3 coding sequence is TGTGCCAGCAGTTCGATCCGGGGCCCGAGGGCAGATACGCAGTATTTT. This gives the protein CASSSIRGPRADTQYF.

This clone was counted a single time. The chain employs TRBV4-3 and TRBJ2-7; D not certain. V lost 1 base and J 2 bases, leaving 9 bases between the germline ends. Germline V gene sequence: CDR1 LGHNA, CDR2 YSLEER. The CDR3 loop spans 14 amino acids. The CDR3 sequence: CASSQAPAAYEQYF. The CDR3 nucleotides read TGCGCCAGCAGCCAAGCCCCCGCAGCCTACGAGCAGTACTTC.

V usage is TRBV4-1 and J usage is TRBJ1-2, with 7 nucleotides matching TRBD1. Germline V gene data show CDR1 as MGHRA and CDR2 as YSYEKL. The CDR3 consists of 15 residues. V dropped 2 bases and J dropped 5; count of bases not matched to a gene: 8. The CDR3 sequence: CASSQPTGARYGYTF. In DNA, the CDR3 is TGCGCCAGCAGCCAACCAACAGGGGCTAGGTATGGCTACACCTTC.

CDR3 sequence reads: CAWSPRKGTEAFF. CDR3 in DNA: TGTGCCTGGAGCCCCCGAAAGGGCACTGAAGCTTTCTTT. The chain recombines TRBV30 with TRBJ1-1; D remains ambiguous. CDR3 length: 13 residues. CDR1 is GTSNPN, CDR2 SVGIG, per germline (reference sequence). The V gene lost 3 bases and the J gene lost 4 bases, with 12 bases spanning the gap.

The chain is built from TRBV9 and TRBJ1-1; no firm D call. Germline CDR1 reads SGDLS; CDR2 reads YYNGEE. This CDR3 is 11 amino acids long. V was cut by 0 bases and J by 7 bases, with 4 bases left in between. The CDR3 nucleotides read TGTGCCAGCAGCGTAGGTAATGAAGCTTTCTTT. This codes for CASSVGNEAFF.

J is TRBJ1-5 and V is TRBV12-3 or TRBV12-4; D unresolved. Trimming cost V 6 bases and J 4 bases, with 7 bases left between them. The CDR3 is made up of 12 amino acids. The CDR3 sequence is CASSPVNQPQHF. The DNA for the CDR3 is TGTGCCAGCAGCCCAGTGAATCAGCCCCAGCATTTT.

This chain links TRBV7-9 with TRBJ1-5; 9 bases are a match to TRBD1. The CDR3 is made up of 18 amino acids. The germline gives CDR1 SEHNR, CDR2 FQNEAQ (reference sequence). With V trimmed by 5 bases and J by 0 bases, 11 bases remained unmatched. CDR3 coding DNA: TGTGCCAGCAGCCCGAGCACAGGGGGCTTCTATAGCAATCAGCCCCAGCATTTT. As protein: CASSPSTGGFYSNQPQHF.

This clone has a single count. The chain joins TRBV10-3 to TRBJ2-7; D call uncertain. V was trimmed by 7 bases and J by 4 bases, leaving 5 bases between them. Germline V gene lookup returns CDR1 ENHRY and CDR2 SYGVKD. CDR3 length equals 10 residues. CDR3: CAIMGYEQYF. Written as DNA, the CDR3 is TGTGCCATCATGGGGTACGAGCAGTACTTC.

The gene calls are TRBV4-3 and TRBJ1-4; 10 bases fit TRBD1. V lost 1 base and J lost 7; bases outside the gene matches: 15. The CDR3 loop spans 19 amino acids. Germline V CDR1 and CDR2: LGHNA, YSLEER. The CDR3 nucleotides are TGCGCCAGCAGCCAAGGGACAGGGGGATTAGATGTGGTGGGTGAAAAACTGTTTTTT. Protein product: CASSQGTGGLDVVGEKLFF.

The rearrangement joins TRBV14 to TRBJ1-1; 10 positions agree with TRBD1. The CDR3 is 16 residues long. J gave up 2 bases and V 1 base, and 4 bases lay outside the gene matches. Germline CDR1 and CDR2: SGHDN and FVKESK. In DNA, the CDR3 is TGTGCCAGCAGCCAAGGGAGACAGGGGGCCAACACTGAAGCTTTCTTT. This codes for CASSQGRQGANTEAFF. The full variable domain, rest sourced from reference TRBV14 and TRBJ1-1, is EAGVTQFPSHSVIEKGQTVTLRCDPISGHDNLYWYRRVMGKEIKFLLHFVKESKQDESGMPNNRFLAERTGGTYSTLKVQPAELEDSGVYFCASSQGRQGANTEAFFGQGTRLTVV.

This chain joins TRBV5-6 and TRBJ1-1, with 9 bases identical to TRBD1. The germline V gene has CDR1 SGHDT and CDR2 YYEEEE. Losses at the gene ends were 0 bases for V and 10 bases for J; bases not matched to a gene: 7. The CDR3 has 14 amino acids. The CDR3 nucleotides are TGTGCCAGCAGCTTGGGGGACAGGGCACTCGGAGCTTTCTTT. It specifies CASSLGDRALGAFF.

The rearrangement uses TRBV20-1 and TRBJ2-7, with D possibly TRBD2 on 5 matching bases. The CDR3 is 12 residues long. V gave up 3 bases and J gave up 1 base, with 7 bases separating them. Germline V lookup: CDR1 DFQATT, CDR2 SNEGSKA (reference sequence). CDR3 DNA: TGCAGTGCTAGTCGAGGGTCCTACGAGCAGTACTTC. Translation: CSASRGSYEQYF.

CDR3: CSVEDRAHHPEGELFF. CDR3 bases: TGCAGCGTTGAAGATCGGGCCCATCATCCCGAGGGAGAACTGTTTTTT. The chain employs TRBV29-1 and TRBJ1-4; no clear D gene. From germline, CDR1 is SQVTM and CDR2 ANQGSEA. CDR3 size: 16 residues. V lost 0 bases and J 12 bases, leaving 23 bases between the germline ends.

This rearrangement joins TRBV6-5 to TRBJ1-3; 9 nucleotides align to TRBD1. This CDR3 region has 16 residues. Trimming at V came to 2 bases and at J to 1 base, leaving 3 bases not matched to a gene. In germline, CDR1 is MNHEY, CDR2 SVGAGI. The CDR3 loop is CASSYGGTGSGNTIYF. The CDR3 DNA is TGTGCCAGCAGTTACGGCGGGACAGGGTCTGGAAACACCATATATTTT.

As to this clone: An end of the junction does not agree with germline; a read error may underlie this. The chain has TRBV5-8 and TRBJ2-7; D is ambiguous. The CDR3 consists of 11 residues. Per germline, CDR1 SGHTS and CDR2 YDEGEE. The CDR3 loop is CASSAQGHTRF. The DNA of the CDR3 is TGTGCCAGCAGCGCCCAAGGGCACACCCGCTTC.